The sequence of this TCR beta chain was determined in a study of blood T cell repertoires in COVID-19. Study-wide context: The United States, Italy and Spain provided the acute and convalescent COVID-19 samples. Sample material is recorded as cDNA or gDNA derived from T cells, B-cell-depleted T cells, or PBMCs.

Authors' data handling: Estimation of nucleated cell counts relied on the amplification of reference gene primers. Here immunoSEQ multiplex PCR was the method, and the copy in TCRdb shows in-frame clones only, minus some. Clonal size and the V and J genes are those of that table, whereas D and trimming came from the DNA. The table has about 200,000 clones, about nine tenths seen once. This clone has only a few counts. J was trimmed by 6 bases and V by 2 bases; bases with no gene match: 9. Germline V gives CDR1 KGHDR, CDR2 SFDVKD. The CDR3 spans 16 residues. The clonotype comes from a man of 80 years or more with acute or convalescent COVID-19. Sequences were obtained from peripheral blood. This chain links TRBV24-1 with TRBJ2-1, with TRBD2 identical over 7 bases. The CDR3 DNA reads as TGTGCCACCAGTGATTCGAACCGGGGGGATGGCAATGAGCAGTTCTTC. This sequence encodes CATSDSNRGDGNEQFF.